This TCR beta chain was found in a study of CD8 T cells in Susac syndrome. The germline gives CDR1 LGHDT, CDR2 YNNKEL (reference sequence). The CDR3 length is 15 residues. The V end was cut by 0 bases, the J end by 2 bases, with 10 bases between. Sequencing of TCR beta was carried out in blood CD8+ and CD4+ T cells. Reverse transcription of about 0.45 to 1 ug RNA used random hexamers. The TCR beta CDR3 was amplified by immunoSEQ multiplex PCR across 54 Vbeta, 13 Jbeta. MiXCR, applied by TCRdb to the immunoSEQ multiplex PCR reads, yields one record per CDR3 protein. There are roughly 140,000 distinct CDR3 sequences in the sample; 94% occur only once, and more than 0.2% lies in the top ten.

The gene calls are TRBV3-1 and TRBJ2-5; D perhaps matches TRBD2 (5 bases). The receptor was derived from a human donor with multiple sclerosis. Sequencing input: CD8+ T cells from PBMCs. Here the CDR3 DNA reads TGTGCCAGCAGCCAAGAGACGCGGGTACAAGAGACCCAGTACTTC. The encoded protein is CASSQETRVQETQYF.